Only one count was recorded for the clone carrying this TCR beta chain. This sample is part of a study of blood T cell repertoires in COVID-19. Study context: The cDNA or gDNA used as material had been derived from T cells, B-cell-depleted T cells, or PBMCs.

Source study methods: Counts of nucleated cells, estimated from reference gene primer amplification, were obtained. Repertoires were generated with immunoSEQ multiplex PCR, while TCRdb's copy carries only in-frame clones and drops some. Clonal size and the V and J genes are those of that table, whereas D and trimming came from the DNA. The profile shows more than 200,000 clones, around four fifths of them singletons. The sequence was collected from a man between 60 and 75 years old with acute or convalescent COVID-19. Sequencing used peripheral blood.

The CDR3 sequence: CASSQAQGIEQYF. As DNA, the CDR3 is TGTGCCAGCAGCCAAGCACAGGGTATCGAGCAGTACTTC. V gene TRBV3-1 (or the pseudogene TRBV3-2) combines with J gene TRBJ2-7; D might be TRBD1 (6 bases). V shed 1 base and J shed 6 bases, with 10 bases lying between them. Germline V gene lookup returns CDR1 LGHDT and CDR2 YNNKEL (reference sequence). This CDR3 spans 13 amino acids.